This T cell receptor (beta chain) was captured by sequencing in a study of cytomegalovirus exposure and HLA in healthy donors. Study at large: Assignment to the Caucasian-associated ancestry cluster applied to about 80% of the approximately 420 genotyped donors.

Study outcomes and limitations: The presence/absence work took it that sequencing depth was about the same across donors. In an earlier analysis, productive rearrangement rates for most beta V segments clustered near 87% or 30%.

The PCR was carried out with 60 Vbeta primers and 13 Jbeta primers. Method: immunoSEQ multiplex PCR; TCRdb's copy keeps in-frame clones and lacks some. This table has some 150,000 clones, roughly 85% appearing once. A word on this clone: Antigen: not known.

CDR1 is SNHLY and CDR2 is FYNNEI in the germline V gene. V lost 6 bases and J lost 0, with 12 bases in between. This CDR3 region has 15 residues. The sequenced material came from PBMCs. The gene calls are TRBV2 and TRBJ1-5; D is possibly TRBD1 (6 bases). The receptor was isolated from a woman in her twenties or thirties in good health and CMV-seronegative. This CDR3 reads CASSLGQNSNQPQHF. CDR3 nucleotide sequence: TGTGCCAGCAGCCTCGGACAGAATAGCAATCAGCCCCAGCATTTT.